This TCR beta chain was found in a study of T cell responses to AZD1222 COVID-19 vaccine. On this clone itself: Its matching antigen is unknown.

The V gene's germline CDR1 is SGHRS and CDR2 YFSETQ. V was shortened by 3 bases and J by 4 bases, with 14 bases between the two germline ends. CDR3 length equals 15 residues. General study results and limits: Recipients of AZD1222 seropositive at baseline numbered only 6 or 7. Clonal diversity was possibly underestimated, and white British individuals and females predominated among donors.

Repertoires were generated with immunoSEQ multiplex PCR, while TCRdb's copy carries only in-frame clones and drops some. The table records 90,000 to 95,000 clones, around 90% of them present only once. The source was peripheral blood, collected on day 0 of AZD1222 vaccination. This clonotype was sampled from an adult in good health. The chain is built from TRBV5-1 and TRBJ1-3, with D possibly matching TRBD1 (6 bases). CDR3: CASSSTGSTGNTIYF. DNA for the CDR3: TGCGCCAGCAGCTCCACAGGGTCTACAGGAAACACCATATATTTT.